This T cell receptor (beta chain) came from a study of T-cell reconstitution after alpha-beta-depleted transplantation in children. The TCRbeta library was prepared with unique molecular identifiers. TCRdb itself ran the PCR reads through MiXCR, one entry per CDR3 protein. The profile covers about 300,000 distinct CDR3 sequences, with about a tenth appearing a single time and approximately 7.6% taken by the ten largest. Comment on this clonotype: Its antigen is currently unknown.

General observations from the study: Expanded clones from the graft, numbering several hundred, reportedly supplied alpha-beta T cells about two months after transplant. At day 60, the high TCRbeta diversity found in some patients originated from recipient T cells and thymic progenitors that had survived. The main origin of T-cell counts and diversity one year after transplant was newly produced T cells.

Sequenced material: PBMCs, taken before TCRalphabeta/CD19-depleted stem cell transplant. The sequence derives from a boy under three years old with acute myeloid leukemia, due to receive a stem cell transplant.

The CDR3 DNA is TGTGCCAGCAGTTACTCGGGCCCCGGGACAGGGAACACCGGGGAGCTGTTTTTT. Its protein product is CASSYSGPGTGNTGELFF. The rearrangement uses TRBV6-5 and TRBJ2-2; 8 nucleotides line up with TRBD1. The V gene's germline CDR1 is MNHEY and CDR2 SVGAGI. J lost 1 base, V lost 0 bases, and 7 bases had no gene match. The CDR3 totals 18 residues.